This TCR beta chain came from a study of shared clonotypes between healthy human individuals. Sequencing used immunoSEQ multiplex PCR; TCRdb keeps in-frame clones, though not all of them. Seen here are approximately 2,300,000 clones, around 93% observed once, and the top ten hold approximately 0.41%. CDR1 is SGHTA and CDR2 is FQGNSA in the germline V gene. This CDR3 is 15 amino acids long. V was clipped by 5 bases and J by 5 bases, with 18 bases between them. The specimen sequenced was naive CD4+ T cells from PBMCs. Regarding subset: CD45RA+ positively selected. This receptor was obtained from a man between 18 and 35 years old in good health. Some clones in this sample may be carry-over from other donors' samples. J is TRBJ2-5 and V is TRBV7-2, with D uncertain. The CDR3 coding sequence is TGTGCCAGCAGCCCGCCCCCCCGAGGCTGGGAGACCCAGTACTTC. This codes for CASSPPPRGWETQYF.